This T cell receptor beta chain was found in a study of cytomegalovirus exposure and HLA in healthy donors (dated by TCRdb to about 2017). General notes on the study: According to a later analysis, one platform produced both the roughly 120 validation repertoires and the 666 repertoires of the first cohort. Besides the first cohort of under 700 subjects, a separate validation cohort made up of some 110 different subjects was used. High-throughput TCR immunosequencing, statistical association of individual TCRs with disease status, and machine learning were combined to predict cytomegalovirus infection status. The study aimed to test whether signatures of past pathogen exposure could be identified by cataloging public T cell receptors.

V is shortened by 5 bases, J by 1 base, and the region joining them spans 9 bases. The CDR3 has 14 amino acids, counting the end cysteine and phenylalanine. The entry retains the CDR3 DNA only, 42 bases that are in frame from base 1. CDR1 and CDR2 were assigned from the germline V gene as SGHTA and FQGNSA. The method was the immunoSEQ multiplex PCR assay. The original methods were these. A statistical classification framework was built to diagnose cytomegalovirus status from the catalog of TCR beta chain sequences. The clones in this table, taken by TCRdb from immuneACCESS, are in-frame only. Not every clone is retained; where verified, under half of the shortfall comes from an unresolved V gene, and the cause of the rest is unknown. Clone size and the V and J calls come from that table; the DNA yielded D and trimming. This sample holds about 330,000 clones; about nine tenths were observed only once. Clones ranked in the top ten supply about 0.91% of the sample.

Separate from the roughly 700-subject first cohort, the validation cohort of 90 to 150 subjects was the group to which the donors belonged. This clone has only a few counts. Its recognized antigen is unknown. Per-base quality was not reported, and no clone a single base away is much larger than it. The study at large found these results: In the study, approximately 160 TCR beta chains were listed as associated with cytomegalovirus. The classifier was reported to diagnose cytomegalovirus status with high specificity and sensitivity in both the original cohort and the validation cohort. Of the cluster scores, around 95% were above 0 in a later analysis, which found that TCRs clustered in the first cohort also tended to co-occur in the roughly 130 validation repertoires. A later analysis had no HLA typing for the validation cohort, so co-occurrence there was scored across all 130 or so repertoires. It was suggested by the authors that the approach could potentially be generalized to other disease states and immunological phenotypes. A few of the identified cytomegalovirus-associated TCR beta chains were confirmed in vitro to be specific for cytomegalovirus antigens. While some public TCRs were present in many individuals, most TCR sequences turned up only very rarely across donors.

Sample: PBMCs. The TCR sequence derives from a young woman in good health and CMV-seronegative. The chain was built from TRBV7-2 and TRBJ1-5, with the D gene not confidently named. The DNA sequence is TGTGCCAGCAGCCCTCGAGCCAGCAATCAGCCCCAGCATTTT. This translates into CASSPRASNQPQHF. The entire variable domain, with the stretches around the CDR3 drawn from the reference TRBV7-2 and TRBJ1-5 proteins, is GAGVSQSPSNKVTEKGKDVELRCDPISGHTALYWYRQSLGQGLEFLIYFQGNSAPDKSGLPSDRFSAERTGGSVSTLTIQRTQQEDSAVYLCASSPRASNQPQHFGDGTRLSIL.